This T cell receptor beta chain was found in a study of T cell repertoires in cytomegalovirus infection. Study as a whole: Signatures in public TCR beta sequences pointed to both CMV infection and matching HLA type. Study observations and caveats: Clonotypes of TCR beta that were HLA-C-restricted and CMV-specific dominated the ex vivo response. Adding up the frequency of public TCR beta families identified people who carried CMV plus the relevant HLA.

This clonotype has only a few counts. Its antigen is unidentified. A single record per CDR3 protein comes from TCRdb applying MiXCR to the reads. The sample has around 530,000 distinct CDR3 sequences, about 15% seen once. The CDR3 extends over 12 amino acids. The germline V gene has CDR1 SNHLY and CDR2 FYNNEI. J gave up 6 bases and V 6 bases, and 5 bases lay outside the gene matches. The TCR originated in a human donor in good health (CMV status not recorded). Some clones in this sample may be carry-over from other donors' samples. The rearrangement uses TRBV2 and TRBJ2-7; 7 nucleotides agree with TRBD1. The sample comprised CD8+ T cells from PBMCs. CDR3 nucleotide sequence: TGTGCCAGCAGCGACAGGGTTTCCGAGCAGTACTTC. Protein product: CASSDRVSEQYF.